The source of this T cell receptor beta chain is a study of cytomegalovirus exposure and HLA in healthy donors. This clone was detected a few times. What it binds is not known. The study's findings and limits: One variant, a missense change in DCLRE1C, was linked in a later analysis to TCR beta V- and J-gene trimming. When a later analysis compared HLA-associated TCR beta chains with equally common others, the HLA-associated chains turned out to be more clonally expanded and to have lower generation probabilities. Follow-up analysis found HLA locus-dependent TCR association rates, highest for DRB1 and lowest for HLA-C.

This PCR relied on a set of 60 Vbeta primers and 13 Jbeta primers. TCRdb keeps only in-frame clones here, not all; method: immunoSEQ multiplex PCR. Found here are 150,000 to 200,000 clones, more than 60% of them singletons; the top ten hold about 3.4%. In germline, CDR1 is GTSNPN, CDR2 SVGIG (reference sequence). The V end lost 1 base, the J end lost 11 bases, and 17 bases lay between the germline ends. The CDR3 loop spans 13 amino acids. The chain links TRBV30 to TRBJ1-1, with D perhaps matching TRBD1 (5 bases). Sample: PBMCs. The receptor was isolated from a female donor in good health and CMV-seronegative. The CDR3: CAWSEGQGGYAFF. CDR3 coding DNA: TGTGCCTGGAGTGAAGGGCAGGGAGGGTATGCTTTCTTT.